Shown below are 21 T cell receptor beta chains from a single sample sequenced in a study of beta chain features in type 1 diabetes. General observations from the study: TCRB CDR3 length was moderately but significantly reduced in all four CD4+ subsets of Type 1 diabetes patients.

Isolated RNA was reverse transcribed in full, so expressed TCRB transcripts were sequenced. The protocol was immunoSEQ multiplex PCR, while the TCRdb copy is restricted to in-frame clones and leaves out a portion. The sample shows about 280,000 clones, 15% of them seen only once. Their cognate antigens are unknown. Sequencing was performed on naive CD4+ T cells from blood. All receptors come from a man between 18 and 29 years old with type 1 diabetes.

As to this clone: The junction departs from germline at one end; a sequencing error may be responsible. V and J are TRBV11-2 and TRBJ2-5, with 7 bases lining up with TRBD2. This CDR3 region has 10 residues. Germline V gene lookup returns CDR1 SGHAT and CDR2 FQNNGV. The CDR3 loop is CASGGGFLHF. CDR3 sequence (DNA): TGTGCCAGCGGCGGGGGATTCTTACACTTC.

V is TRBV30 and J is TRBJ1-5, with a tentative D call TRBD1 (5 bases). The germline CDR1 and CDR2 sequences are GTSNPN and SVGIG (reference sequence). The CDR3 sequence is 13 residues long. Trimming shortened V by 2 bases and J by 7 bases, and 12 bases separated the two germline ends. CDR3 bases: TGTGCCTGGAGTCCAGGGTTTGGGCAGCCCCAGCATTTT. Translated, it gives CAWSPGFGQPQHF.

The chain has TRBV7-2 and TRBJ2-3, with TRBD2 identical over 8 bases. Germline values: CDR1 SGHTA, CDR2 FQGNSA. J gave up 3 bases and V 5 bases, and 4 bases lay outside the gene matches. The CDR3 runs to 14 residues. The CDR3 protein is CASSTAGVTDTQYF. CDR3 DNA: TGTGCCAGCAGCACAGCGGGAGTGACAGATACGCAGTATTTT.

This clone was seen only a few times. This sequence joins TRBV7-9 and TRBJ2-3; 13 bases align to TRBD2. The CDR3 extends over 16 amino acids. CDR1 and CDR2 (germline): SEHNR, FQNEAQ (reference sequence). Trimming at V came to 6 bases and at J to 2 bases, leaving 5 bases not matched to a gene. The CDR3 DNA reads TGTGCCAGCAGTCTCGGACTAGCGGGGGCCACAGATACGCAGTATTTT. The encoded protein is CASSLGLAGATDTQYF.

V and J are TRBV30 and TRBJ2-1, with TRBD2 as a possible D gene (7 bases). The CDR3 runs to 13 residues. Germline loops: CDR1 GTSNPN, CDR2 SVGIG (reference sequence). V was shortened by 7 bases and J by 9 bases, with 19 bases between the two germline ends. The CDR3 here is CAYSGGAWGEQFF. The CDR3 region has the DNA TGTGCCTACTCTGGGGGGGCGTGGGGTGAGCAGTTCTTC.

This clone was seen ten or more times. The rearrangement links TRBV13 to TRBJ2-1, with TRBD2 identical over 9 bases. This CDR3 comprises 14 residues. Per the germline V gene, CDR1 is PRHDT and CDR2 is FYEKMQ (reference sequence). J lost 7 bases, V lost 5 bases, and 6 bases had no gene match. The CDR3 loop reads CASSPHSGRNEQFF. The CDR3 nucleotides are TGTGCCAGCAGCCCACACAGCGGGAGGAATGAGCAGTTCTTC.

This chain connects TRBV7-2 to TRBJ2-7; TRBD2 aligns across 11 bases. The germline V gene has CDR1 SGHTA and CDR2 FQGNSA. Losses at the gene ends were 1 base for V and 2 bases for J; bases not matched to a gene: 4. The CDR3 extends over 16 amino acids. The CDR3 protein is CASSLVAGLAAYEQYF. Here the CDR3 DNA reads TGTGCCAGCAGCTTAGTGGCGGGACTAGCGGCCTACGAGCAGTACTTC. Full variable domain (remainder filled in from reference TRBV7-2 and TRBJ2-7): GAGVSQSPSNKVTEKGKDVELRCDPISGHTALYWYRQSLGQGLEFLIYFQGNSAPDKSGLPSDRFSAERTGGSVSTLTIQRTQQEDSAVYLCASSLVAGLAAYEQYFGPGTRLTVT.

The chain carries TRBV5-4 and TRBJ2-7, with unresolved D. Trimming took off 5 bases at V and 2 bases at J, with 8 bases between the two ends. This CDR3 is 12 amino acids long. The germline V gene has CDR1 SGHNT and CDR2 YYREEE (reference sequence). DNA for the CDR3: TGTGCCAGCAGTAGAGAAGCCTACGAGCAGTACTTC. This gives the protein CASSREAYEQYF.

In DNA form, the CDR3 reads TGCGCCAGCAGCCAAGATATACAGGATTGGGAGACCCAGTACTTC. Its translation is CASSQDIQDWETQYF. The rearrangement uses TRBV4-1 and TRBJ2-5, with D possibly being TRBD1 (5 bases). This CDR3 comprises 15 residues. The germline CDR1 and CDR2 sequences are MGHRA and YSYEKL. Trimming removed 0 bases at V and 5 bases at J, with 13 bases between.

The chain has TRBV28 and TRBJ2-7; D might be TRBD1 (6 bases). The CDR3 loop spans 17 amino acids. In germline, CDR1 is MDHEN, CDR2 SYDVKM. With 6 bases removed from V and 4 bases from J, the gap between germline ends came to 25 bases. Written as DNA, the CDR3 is TGTGCCAGCAGCCCTGTCAATTGGCGGCAGGGGATTTACGAGCAGTACTTC. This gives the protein CASSPVNWRQGIYEQYF.

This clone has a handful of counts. The CDR3 region has the DNA TGTGCCAGCAGTGATCGTCAGGGAAGCACAGATACGCAGTATTTT. Protein: CASSDRQGSTDTQYF. The chain is built from TRBV6-1 and TRBJ2-3; tentatively, D is TRBD1 (5 bases). Germline V gene sequence: CDR1 MNHNS, CDR2 SASEGT. The CDR3 contains 15 residues. V gave up 3 bases and J gave up 0 bases, with 10 bases separating them.

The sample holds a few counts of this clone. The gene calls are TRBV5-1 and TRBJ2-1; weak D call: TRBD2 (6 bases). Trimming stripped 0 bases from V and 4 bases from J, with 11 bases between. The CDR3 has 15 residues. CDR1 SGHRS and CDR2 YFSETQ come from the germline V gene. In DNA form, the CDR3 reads TGCGCCAGCAGCTTGGAGGGACTGGATTACAATGAGCAGTTCTTC. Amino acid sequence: CASSLEGLDYNEQFF.

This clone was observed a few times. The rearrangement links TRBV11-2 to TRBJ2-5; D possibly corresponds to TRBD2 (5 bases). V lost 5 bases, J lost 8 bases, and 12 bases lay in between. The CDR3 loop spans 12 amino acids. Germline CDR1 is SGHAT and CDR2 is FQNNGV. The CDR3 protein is CASSLASPTQYF. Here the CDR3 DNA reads TGTGCCAGCAGCCTAGCTAGTCCAACCCAGTACTTC.

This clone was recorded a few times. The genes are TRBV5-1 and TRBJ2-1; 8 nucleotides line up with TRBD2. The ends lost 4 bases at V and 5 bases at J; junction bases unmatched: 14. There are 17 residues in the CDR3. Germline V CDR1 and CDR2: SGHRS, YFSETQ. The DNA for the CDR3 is TGCGCCAGCAGCCCCGAGCCGGGACTAGTGATAGACAATGAGCAGTTCTTC. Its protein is CASSPEPGLVIDNEQFF.

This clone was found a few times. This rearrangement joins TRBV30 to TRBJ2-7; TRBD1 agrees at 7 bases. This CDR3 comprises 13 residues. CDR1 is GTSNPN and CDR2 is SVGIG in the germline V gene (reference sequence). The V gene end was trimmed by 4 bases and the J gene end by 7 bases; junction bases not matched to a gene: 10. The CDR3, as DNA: TGTGCCTGGAACGCCGGGACAGCCTTAGAGCAGTACTTC. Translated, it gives CAWNAGTALEQYF. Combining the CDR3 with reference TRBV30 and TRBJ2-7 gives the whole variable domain SQTIHQWPATLVQPVGSPLSLECTVEGTSNPNLYWYRQAAGRGLQLLFYSVGIGQISSEVPQNLSASRPQDRQFILSSKKLLLSDSGFYLCAWNAGTALEQYFGPGTRLTVT.

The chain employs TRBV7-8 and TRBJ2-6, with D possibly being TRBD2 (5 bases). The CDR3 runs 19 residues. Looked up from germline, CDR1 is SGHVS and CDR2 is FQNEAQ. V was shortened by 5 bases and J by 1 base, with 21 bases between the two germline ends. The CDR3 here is CASSTLYEAVLSGANVLTF. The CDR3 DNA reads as TGTGCCAGCAGCACCCTGTACGAAGCGGTGCTTTCTGGGGCCAACGTCCTGACTTTC.

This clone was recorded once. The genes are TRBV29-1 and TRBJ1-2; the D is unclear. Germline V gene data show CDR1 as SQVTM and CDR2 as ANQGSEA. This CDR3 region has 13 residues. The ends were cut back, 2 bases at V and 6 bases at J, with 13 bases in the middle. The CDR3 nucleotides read TGCAGCGTTGAACGCCGACTATCCCATGGCTACACCTTC. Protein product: CSVERRLSHGYTF.

CDR3 region: CASSSWAGAPDTQYF. The CDR3 DNA is TGCGCCAGCAGCTCTTGGGCAGGGGCCCCAGATACGCAGTATTTT. V is TRBV5-1 and J is TRBJ2-3; D perhaps matches TRBD1 (6 bases). With 3 bases removed from V and 4 bases from J, the gap between germline ends came to 15 bases. CDR3 size: 15 residues. Germline CDR1 is SGHRS and CDR2 is YFSETQ.

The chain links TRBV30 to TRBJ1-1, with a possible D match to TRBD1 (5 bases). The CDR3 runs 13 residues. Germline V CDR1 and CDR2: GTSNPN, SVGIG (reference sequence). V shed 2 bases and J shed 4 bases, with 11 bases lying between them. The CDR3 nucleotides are TGTGCCTGGAGTCTGACAGCGACCACTGAAGCTTTCTTT. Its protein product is CAWSLTATTEAFF.

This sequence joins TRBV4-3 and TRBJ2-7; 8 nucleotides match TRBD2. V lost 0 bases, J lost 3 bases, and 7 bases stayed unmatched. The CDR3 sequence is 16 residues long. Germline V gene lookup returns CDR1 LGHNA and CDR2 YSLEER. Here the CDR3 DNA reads TGCGCCAGCAGCCAAGATCGGGCTAGCGGGCTCTACGAGCAGTACTTC. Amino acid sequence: CASSQDRASGLYEQYF.

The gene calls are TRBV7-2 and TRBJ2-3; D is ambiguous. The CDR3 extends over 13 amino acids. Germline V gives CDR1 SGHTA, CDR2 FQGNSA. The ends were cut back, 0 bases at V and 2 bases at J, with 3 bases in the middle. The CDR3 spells CASSLAHTDTQYF. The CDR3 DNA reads TGTGCCAGCAGCTTAGCCCACACAGATACGCAGTATTTT.